Listed below are T cell receptor beta chains from one sample, sequenced in a study of T cells after yellow fever vaccination. Using its own MiXCR run on the 5' RACE reads, TCRdb lists one record per CDR3 protein. This table holds approximately 340,000 distinct CDR3 sequences, more than 8.5% found once. This specimen consisted of PBMCs, obtained on the day of the first yellow fever vaccination. These receptors originate from a man aged 18 to 30 who received the YFV17D yellow fever vaccine. CDR3s include the opening cysteine and the closing phenylalanine or tryptophan. A D gene is named only where the DNA matches it firmly. Only part of the rows carry a size: once, few, many, or a class if the clone is expanded.

TRBV7-6	TRBJ2-3	few	-	TGTGCCAGCAGCCCCGAAGGGCTCTGGACAGATACGCAGTATTTT	CASSPEGLWTDTQYF
TRBV11-2	TRBJ1-6	-	-	TGTGCCAGCAGCTTAGATGGGCGTCTGAGGGGAAATTCACCCCTCCACTTT	CASSLDGRLRGNSPLHF
TRBV12-3/TRBV12-4	TRBJ2-3	few	-	TGTGCCAGCAGTTTCGGGGTTGTAACAGATACGCAGTATTTT	CASSFGVVTDTQYF
TRBV11-2	TRBJ2-7	-	-	TGTGCCAGCAGCTTGGGCGTGAGGGGGGGACAGGAAGACTCATTCTACGAGCAGTACTTC	CASSLGVRGGQEDSFYEQYF
TRBV7-2	TRBJ2-2	few	-	TGTGCCAGCAGCTTTTCGCGACCCGGGGAGCTGTTTTTT	CASSFSRPGELFF
TRBV11-2	TRBJ2-1	few	-	TGTGCCACTACCGACAGCTCCTACAATGAGCAGTTCTTC	CATTDSSYNEQFF
TRBV4-1	TRBJ1-6	-	-	TGCGCCAGCAGCCAAGATCCCGGACACGCAAAATCACCCCTCCACTTT	CASSQDPGHAKSPLHF
TRBV5-5	TRBJ2-1	-	TRBD1	TGTGCCAGCAGCTTGCCGGGACAGGGGTACAATGAGCAGTTCTTC	CASSLPGQGYNEQFF
TRBV5-1	TRBJ2-3	few	-	TGCGCCAGCAGCTTGGCCGTGGCCGGGCGAACAGATACGCAGTATTTT	CASSLAVAGRTDTQYF
TRBV4-2	TRBJ1-1	few	-	TGTGCCAGCAGCCAACATGGGACGCAGGACACTGAAGCTTTCTTT	CASSQHGTQDTEAFF